This passage covers 25 T cell receptor beta chains from one sample sequenced in a study of blood T cell repertoires in COVID-19. Here immunoSEQ multiplex PCR was the method, and the copy in TCRdb shows in-frame clones only, minus some. The repertoire holds 150,000 to 200,000 clones, with around 90% as singletons. Sequenced input: peripheral blood. The receptors were sampled from a man aged 35-49 years with active or convalescent COVID-19.

The gene calls are TRBV5-4 and TRBJ2-5, with 11 positions matching TRBD1. V lost 3 bases and J lost 2; bases outside the gene matches: 0. This CDR3 is built from 14 residues. The V gene's germline CDR1 is SGHNT and CDR2 YYREEE (reference sequence). CDR3 in DNA: TGTGCCAGCAGCTGGGACAGGGGGCAAGAGACCCAGTACTTC. Translated, it gives CASSWDRGQETQYF.

The chain employs TRBV5-7 and TRBJ2-7; tentatively, D is TRBD2 (6 bases). TRBV5-7 is designated an ORF whose function remains uncertain. The CDR3 totals 13 residues. V shed 8 bases and J shed 3 bases, with 15 bases lying between them. This CDR3 is CAREGFGSYEQYF. Written as DNA, the CDR3 is TGTGCCAGGGAGGGGTTCGGGAGCTACGAGCAGTACTTC.

This clone appeared a single time. This chain links TRBV6-4 with TRBJ2-2; 7 nucleotides align to TRBD1. This CDR3 contains 14 residues. Trimming removed 5 bases from V and 4 bases from J; junction bases left unmatched: 4. From germline, CDR1 is MRHNA and CDR2 SNTAGT. The CDR3 DNA follows: TGTGCCAGCAGTATCCACAGGGGCACCGGGGAGCTGTTTTTT. This sequence encodes CASSIHRGTGELFF.

The chain has TRBV7-2 and TRBJ2-2; 8 bases line up with TRBD1. V shed 3 bases and J 7 bases; nucleotides not matched to a gene: 4. Germline V gene lookup returns CDR1 SGHTA and CDR2 FQGNSA. The CDR3 is 14 residues long. The CDR3: CASSLGQVVGELFF. As DNA, the CDR3 is TGTGCCAGCAGCTTGGGACAGGTTGTCGGGGAGCTGTTTTTT.

This chain connects TRBV11-2 to TRBJ2-1, with TRBD2 matching over 7 bases. The CDR3 consists of 16 residues. Germline V gene data show CDR1 as SGHAT and CDR2 as FQNNGV. V trimming: 3 bases; J trimming: 7 bases; junction bases outside the gene matches: 12. The CDR3 loop is CASSFQGAGILNEQFF. CDR3 in DNA: TGTGCCAGCAGCTTCCAGGGAGCGGGAATTTTAAATGAGCAGTTCTTC.

V and J are TRBV19 and TRBJ1-1, with TRBD1 identical over 10 bases. The length of the CDR3 is 14 residues. Germline lookup yields CDR1 LNHDA and CDR2 SQIVND (reference sequence). V dropped 5 bases and J dropped 3; count of bases not matched to a gene: 3. DNA for the CDR3: TGTGCCAGTAGTCCAGACAGGGGGCACACTGAAGCTTTCTTT. It is translated as CASSPDRGHTEAFF. The whole variable domain, remainder taken from reference TRBV19 and TRBJ1-1, is DGGITQSPKYLFRKEGQNVTLSCEQNLNHDAMYWYRQDPGQGLRLIYYSQIVNDFQKGDIAEGYSVSREKKESFPLTVTSAQKNPTAFYLCASSPDRGHTEAFFGQGTRLTVV.

The sample holds one count of this clone. The V and J genes are TRBV25-1 and TRBJ2-1; the match to TRBD1 covers 7 bases. Per the germline V gene, CDR1 is MGHDK and CDR2 is SYGVNS. The trim removed 6 bases at V and 5 bases at J, leaving 13 bases unmatched. The CDR3 sequence is 16 residues long. CDR3 DNA sequence: TGTGCCAGCAGGTCACAGGGGATATTCGGTCACAATGAGCAGTTCTTC. It specifies CASRSQGIFGHNEQFF. The full variable domain, rest sourced from reference TRBV25-1 and TRBJ2-1, is EADIYQTPRYLVIGTGKKITLECSQTMGHDKMYWYQQDPGMELHLIHYSYGVNSTEKGDLSSESTVSRIRTEHFPLTLESARPSHTSQYLCASRSQGIFGHNEQFFGPGTRLTVL.

The rearrangement uses TRBV24-1 and TRBJ1-5, with a tentative D call TRBD1 (5 bases). Per the germline V gene, CDR1 is KGHDR and CDR2 is SFDVKD. V was shortened by 9 bases and J by 2 bases, with 10 bases between the two germline ends. This CDR3 has 13 amino acids. CDR3 bases: TGTGCCACCTCCCCGGGGGGCAATCAGCCCCAGCATTTT. This sequence encodes CATSPGGNQPQHF.

The chain carries TRBV6-5 and TRBJ1-5; D is undetermined. This CDR3 spans 14 amino acids. Germline values: CDR1 MNHEY, CDR2 SVGAGI. The germline V and J ends were trimmed by 6 bases and 2 bases, with 11 bases remaining between them. CDR3 DNA sequence: TGTGCCAGCAGCAATAATCAGGGCAATCAGCCCCAGCATTTT. Translated: CASSNNQGNQPQHF.

The chain carries TRBV5-6 and TRBJ1-3; the match to TRBD1 covers 7 bases. The germline CDR1 and CDR2 sequences are SGHDT and YYEEEE. There are 16 residues in the CDR3. The J segment lost 0 bases and the V segment lost 5 bases, leaving 8 bases of the junction unmatched. This CDR3 reads CASRKQGSYSGNTIYF. DNA for the CDR3: TGTGCCAGCAGAAAACAGGGGTCTTACTCTGGAAACACCATATATTTT.

The chain carries TRBV3-1 (or the pseudogene TRBV3-2) and TRBJ1-3, with D possibly matching TRBD1 (6 bases). CDR3 length equals 15 residues. The germline V gene has CDR1 LGHDT and CDR2 YNNKEL (reference sequence). V was cut by 7 bases and J by 0 bases, with 13 bases left in between. The CDR3 region is CASTTDRSSGNTIYF. CDR3 in DNA: TGTGCCAGCACGACCGACAGGTCCTCTGGAAACACCATATATTTT.

The chain recombines TRBV5-4 with TRBJ2-2; 10 bases agree with TRBD1. The CDR3 is 15 amino acids. The germline CDR1 and CDR2 sequences are SGHNT and YYREEE (reference sequence). V was clipped by 0 bases and J by 5 bases; unmatched bases: 1. CDR3 sequence: CASSLGQGATGELFF. The DNA for the CDR3 is TGTGCCAGCAGCTTGGGACAGGGGGCGACCGGGGAGCTGTTTTTT.

This chain joins TRBV2 and TRBJ2-1, with 9 bases aligning to TRBD2. The V gene end was trimmed by 7 bases and the J gene end by 5 bases; junction bases not matched to a gene: 6. CDR1 and CDR2 (germline): SNHLY, FYNNEI. The CDR3 is 14 residues long. The CDR3 DNA is TGTGCCAGCATCCCGGGACTAGCAGACAATGAGCAGTTCTTC. Residues: CASIPGLADNEQFF.

Only a few counts were recorded for this clone. Other DNA sequences of this sample code for an identical CDR3. The gene calls are TRBV3-1 (or the pseudogene TRBV3-2) and TRBJ2-1, with TRBD2 identical over 11 bases. The V gene's germline CDR1 is LGHDT and CDR2 YNNKEL (reference sequence). The CDR3 contains 16 residues. V was clipped by 2 bases and J by 4 bases; unmatched bases: 4. CDR3 sequence (DNA): TGTGCCAGCAGCCAATCCGGGACTAGCGGTTACAATGAGCAGTTCTTC. It specifies CASSQSGTSGYNEQFF.

The chain has TRBV6-1 and TRBJ2-3, with D tentatively TRBD1 (5 bases). Germline-derived CDR1 and CDR2 are MNHNS and SASEGT. CDR3 size: 15 residues. V was clipped by 2 bases and J by 5 bases, with 14 bases between them. DNA for the CDR3: TGTGCCAGCAGTGAACAGCGCAGGGTTGGAGATACGCAGTATTTT. Its protein product is CASSEQRRVGDTQYF.

This sequence joins TRBV28 and TRBJ2-5; D might be TRBD1 (6 bases). The ends were cut back, 1 base at V and 4 bases at J, with 16 bases in the middle. In germline, CDR1 is MDHEN, CDR2 SYDVKM. This CDR3 comprises 16 residues. CDR3 region: CASSLYVLGTPETQYF. DNA of the CDR3: TGTGCCAGCAGTTTATATGTTCTCGGGACACCAGAGACCCAGTACTTC. Full variable domain (missing parts from reference TRBV28 and TRBJ2-5): DVKVTQSSRYLVKRTGEKVFLECVQDMDHENMFWYRQDPGLGLRLIYFSYDVKMKEKGDIPEGYSVSREKKERFSLILESASTNQTSMYLCASSLYVLGTPETQYFGPGTRLLVL.

The V gene is TRBV7-3, the J gene TRBJ1-1; no clear D. Germline CDR1 reads SGHTA; CDR2 reads FQGTGA. The CDR3 has 13 residues. V was pared by 4 bases and J by 5 bases, with 11 bases between. As DNA, the CDR3 is TGTGCCAGCAGCTCCCGCGGCGGAACTGAAGCTTTCTTT. Its translation: CASSSRGGTEAFF. Variable domain in full (rest from reference TRBV7-3 and TRBJ1-1): GAGVSQTPSNKVTEKGKYVELRCDPISGHTALYWYRQSLGQGPEFLIYFQGTGAADDSGLPNDRFFAVRPEGSVSTLKIQRTERGDSAVYLCASSSRGGTEAFFGQGTRLTVV.

The chain recombines TRBV5-6 with TRBJ2-1, with D hard to call. Per the germline V gene, CDR1 is SGHDT and CDR2 is YYEEEE. V lost 0 bases, J lost 8 bases, and 6 bases lay in between. The CDR3 is made up of 12 amino acids. The chain's CDR3 is CASSLGHYEQFF. CDR3 DNA sequence: TGTGCCAGCAGCTTGGGCCACTATGAGCAGTTCTTC.

This clone was counted between two and nine times. J is TRBJ1-1 and V is TRBV12-3 or TRBV12-4; D gene uncertain. V lost 5 bases to trimming and J lost 0 bases, with 4 bases between them. The CDR3 has 12 amino acids. The CDR3 here is CASSRMNTEAFF. In DNA form, the CDR3 reads TGTGCCAGCAGTCGTATGAACACTGAAGCTTTCTTT.

V and J are TRBV5-4 and TRBJ2-1; 7 bases match TRBD1. With 5 bases clipped from V and 4 bases from J, the junction kept 6 bases outside the gene matches. The CDR3 length is 14 residues. CDR1 and CDR2 from the germline V gene are SGHNT and YYREEE (reference sequence). CDR3 DNA sequence: TGTGCCAGCAGTTCGGGACAGAATTACAATGAGCAGTTCTTC. Its translation: CASSSGQNYNEQFF. Complete variable domain (other parts from reference TRBV5-4 and TRBJ2-1): ETGVTQSPTHLIKTRGQQVTLRCSSQSGHNTVSWYQQALGQGPQFIFQYYREEENGRGNFPPRFSGLQFPNYSSELNVNALELDDSALYLCASSSGQNYNEQFFGPGTRLTVL.

This chain links TRBV5-1 with TRBJ1-5; 7 nucleotides align to TRBD1. CDR3 length equals 15 residues. Germline CDR1 SGHRS, CDR2 YFSETQ. Trimming at V came to 0 bases and at J to 2 bases, leaving 2 bases not matched to a gene. CDR3 coding DNA: TGCGCCAGCAGCTTGGACGGGACAGGCAATCAGCCCCAGCATTTT. This sequence encodes CASSLDGTGNQPQHF.

A single count supports this clone. V is TRBV10-3 and J is TRBJ1-5; 9 bases agree with TRBD1. The V gene's germline CDR1 is ENHRY and CDR2 SYGVKD. The CDR3 totals 15 residues. The J segment lost 3 bases and the V segment lost 2 bases, leaving 2 bases of the junction unmatched. CDR3 bases: TGTGCCATCAGTGAGACAGGGGGCTCCAATCAGCCCCAGCATTTT. Encoded protein: CAISETGGSNQPQHF.

V and J are TRBV6-4 and TRBJ2-1; a possible D gene is TRBD2 (6 bases). Trimming shortened V by 4 bases and J by 9 bases, and 16 bases separated the two germline ends. CDR1 and CDR2 (germline): MRHNA, SNTAGT. There are 14 residues in the CDR3. As DNA, the CDR3 is TGTGCCAGCAGTGTGGTTAGCGGCGTGAGTGAGCAGTTCTTC. The encoded protein is CASSVVSGVSEQFF.

The chain combines TRBV12-3 or TRBV12-4 with TRBJ1-2; TRBD1 matches at 8 bases. This CDR3 spans 13 amino acids. The V segment lost 5 bases and the J segment 7 bases; nucleotides outside the gene matches: 6. CDR3: CASSLWTGTGYTF. The DNA of the CDR3 is TGTGCCAGCAGTCTATGGACAGGGACTGGCTACACCTTC.

This clone was seen just once. The rearrangement uses TRBV6-1 and TRBJ1-1, with TRBD1 as a possible D gene (6 bases). V lost 3 bases and J 0 bases, leaving 14 bases between the germline ends. This CDR3 has 16 amino acids. Germline assignment: CDR1 MNHNS and CDR2 SASEGT. The CDR3 nucleotides read TGTGCCAGCAGTGACTTCAGGGGACTAATGAACACTGAAGCTTTCTTT. It encodes CASSDFRGLMNTEAFF.